The 15 T cell receptor beta chains below come from one sample, sequenced in a study. TCRdb analysed the 5' RACE reads with MiXCR anew, one entry per CDR3 protein. The table has over 45,000 distinct CDR3 sequences, roughly 28% seen once. The sorted Tregs were CD4+CD25+CD127-/low cells. Sequenced sample: tumor-infiltrating Tregs sorted from the breast tumor. These receptors all stem from a female donor with breast cancer.

This clonotype was recorded at least ten times. J is TRBJ1-5 and V is TRBV12-3 or TRBV12-4; D remains ambiguous. The CDR3 extends over 12 amino acids. Trimming took 4 bases from V and 4 from J, leaving 5 bases between them. The CDR3 DNA follows: TGTGCCAGCAGTTACCGTAATCAGCCCCAGCATTTT. Amino acids: CASSYRNQPQHF.

The CDR3 here is CASSPQGQMNNEQFF. As DNA, the CDR3 is TGTGCCAGCTCACCACAGGGACAGATGAACAATGAGCAGTTCTTC. The chain links TRBV18 to TRBJ2-1; the match to TRBD1 covers 7 bases. Germline V gene data show CDR1 as KGHSH and CDR2 as LQKENI. The CDR3 is 15 residues long. J was trimmed by 5 bases and V by 1 base; bases with no gene match: 5.

The chain joins TRBV6-2 or TRBV6-3 to TRBJ2-6; D gene uncertain. The CDR3 has 16 residues. V lost 5 bases to trimming and J lost 1 base, with 12 bases between them. The germline CDR1 and CDR2 sequences are MNHEY and SVGEGT. Written as DNA, the CDR3 is TGTGCCAGCAGTCTTCGGGCCCGATCTGGGGCCAACGTCCTGACTTTC. It codes for CASSLRARSGANVLTF.

This clonotype has a count of ten or more. The chain uses TRBV4-1 and TRBJ1-2, with no clear D. Germline V gene lookup returns CDR1 MGHRA and CDR2 YSYEKL. The CDR3 length is 13 residues. The V end was cut by 0 bases, the J end by 2 bases, with 4 bases between. The CDR3 loop is CASSQDGNYGYTF. CDR3 coding DNA: TGCGCCAGCAGCCAAGACGGAAACTATGGCTACACCTTC.

The CDR3 DNA is TGTGCCTGGAGTGGGACTAGCGGCGGGGTAGATACGCAGTATTTT. It is translated as CAWSGTSGGVDTQYF. The chain combines TRBV30 with TRBJ2-3; 10 bases map to TRBD2. V lost 1 base and J lost 5; bases outside the gene matches: 6. Germline-derived CDR1 and CDR2 are GTSNPN and SVGIG (reference sequence). CDR3 length: 15 residues.

This clonotype has a handful of counts. The chain uses TRBV6-6 and TRBJ2-1; 10 nucleotides agree with TRBD2. This CDR3 is 16 amino acids long. The junction had 6 bases not matched to a gene; V was cut back by 0 bases and J by 7 bases. Germline-derived CDR1 and CDR2 are MNHNY and SVGAGI (reference sequence). CDR3 residues: CASSYSSGRGRNEQFF. DNA for the CDR3: TGTGCCAGCAGTTACTCGAGCGGGAGGGGTCGAAATGAGCAGTTCTTC.

This chain links TRBV6-6 with TRBJ1-3, with 7 positions matching TRBD1. Unmatched junction bases numbered 7, after V lost 7 bases and J lost 1 base. Per germline, CDR1 MNHNY and CDR2 SVGAGI (reference sequence). This CDR3 comprises 15 residues. Written as DNA, the CDR3 is TGTGCCAGCACCAAAACAGGGGCGTCTGGAAACACCATATATTTT. The encoded protein is CASTKTGASGNTIYF.

This clonotype occurred a few times. The rearrangement uses TRBV5-4 and TRBJ2-5; D is perhaps TRBD1 (6 bases). Germline V gene sequence: CDR1 SGHNT, CDR2 YYREEE (reference sequence). The CDR3 loop spans 15 amino acids. The V end lost 0 bases, the J end lost 1 base, and 10 bases lay between the germline ends. As DNA, the CDR3 is TGTGCCAGCAGCTTGGAACAGGGTTCCCAAGAGACCCAGTACTTC. It codes for CASSLEQGSQETQYF.

This clonotype was picked up many times. V usage is TRBV20-1 and J usage is TRBJ2-3, with a tentative D call TRBD2 (5 bases). Trimming removed 5 bases from V and 8 bases from J, with 20 bases in between. CDR1 and CDR2 (germline): DFQATT, SNEGSKA (reference sequence). The CDR3 is made up of 14 amino acids. In nucleotides, the CDR3 is TGCAGTGCTCCCCGCCTAGAGGAGGATGGTACGCAGTATTTT. Translating it yields CSAPRLEEDGTQYF.

The chain combines TRBV29-1 with TRBJ2-1, with 8 bases identical to TRBD2. Germline lookup yields CDR1 SQVTM and CDR2 ANQGSEA. CDR3 length: 14 residues. V lost 4 bases, J lost 4 bases, and 6 bases stayed unmatched. The CDR3 region has the DNA TGCAGCGTTGTCAGAGCGGGAGTTTACAATGAGCAGTTCTTC. Translation gives CSVVRAGVYNEQFF.

This clonotype was observed a few times. The chain combines TRBV5-1 with TRBJ2-3; possibly TRBD1 for D (6 bases). The germline V gene has CDR1 SGHRS and CDR2 YFSETQ. The V end lost 5 bases, the J end lost 6 bases, and 16 bases lay between the germline ends. The CDR3 extends over 14 amino acids. DNA for the CDR3: TGCGCCAGCAGAAAAAAAACAGGGTTCGATACGCAGTATTTT. Residues: CASRKKTGFDTQYF.

V usage is TRBV7-2 and J usage is TRBJ2-5; 12 bases line up with TRBD2. V lost 6 bases to trimming and J lost 2 bases; unmatched junction nucleotides: 4. The CDR3 consists of 15 residues. Germline lookup yields CDR1 SGHTA and CDR2 FQGNSA. The CDR3: CASSWTSGVQETQYF. CDR3 DNA sequence: TGTGCCAGCAGTTGGACTAGCGGGGTACAAGAGACCCAGTACTTC.

The V gene is TRBV5-4, the J gene TRBJ1-2, with TRBD1 matching 11 bases. The germline CDR1 and CDR2 sequences are SGHNT and YYREEE (reference sequence). The ends lost 0 bases at V and 7 bases at J; junction bases unmatched: 5. The CDR3 is 15 residues long. CDR3 DNA: TGTGCCAGCAGCTTGGGGGCGGACAGGGGGCTTGGCTACACCTTC. Its translation: CASSLGADRGLGYTF.

Many counts were recorded for this clonotype. The rearrangement joins TRBV28 to TRBJ1-1, with D uncertain. The ends were cut back, 10 bases at V and 0 bases at J, with 15 bases in the middle. The CDR3 contains 14 residues. CDR1 and CDR2 from the germline V gene are MDHEN and SYDVKM. DNA of the CDR3: TGTGCCACCATGAAGTGGCAGCTGAACACTGAAGCTTTCTTT. It translates to CATMKWQLNTEAFF.

This clonotype was detected ten times or more. The V call is TRBV20-1, the J call TRBJ1-1; D unresolved. The CDR3 covers 13 residues. The V end was cut by 6 bases, the J end by 0 bases, with 11 bases between. Germline CDR1 DFQATT, CDR2 SNEGSKA (reference sequence). For the CDR3, the DNA is TGCAGTGCGGATGGGGTGATGAACACTGAAGCTTTCTTT. It specifies CSADGVMNTEAFF.